Detailed here is one TCR beta chain. In the original processing: Estimation of nucleated cell counts was performed using reference gene primer amplification. Clones were read by immunoSEQ multiplex PCR, and TCRdb kept only the in-frame ones, dropping some. V and J calls and clone size follow that table, whereas D and trimming were derived from the DNA. The table records over 45,000 clones, 81% of them present only once. The data stem from a study of blood T cell repertoires in COVID-19. Study in general: The United States, Italy and Spain provided the acute and convalescent COVID-19 samples. In each case, the material was cDNA or gDNA derived from T cells, B-cell-depleted T cells, or PBMCs.

The CDR3 runs 16 residues. V was clipped by 2 bases and J by 4 bases, with 15 bases between them. Germline V gene data show CDR1 as LGHNA and CDR2 as YSLEER. This receptor was obtained from a woman over 75 with active or convalescent COVID-19. The chain couples TRBV4-3 to TRBJ1-3; D is possibly TRBD1 (5 bases). Sequences were obtained from peripheral blood. This CDR3 reads CASSQSIRGFGNTIYF. The CDR3, as DNA: TGCGCCAGCAGCCAATCCATTAGGGGTTTCGGAAACACCATATATTTT.